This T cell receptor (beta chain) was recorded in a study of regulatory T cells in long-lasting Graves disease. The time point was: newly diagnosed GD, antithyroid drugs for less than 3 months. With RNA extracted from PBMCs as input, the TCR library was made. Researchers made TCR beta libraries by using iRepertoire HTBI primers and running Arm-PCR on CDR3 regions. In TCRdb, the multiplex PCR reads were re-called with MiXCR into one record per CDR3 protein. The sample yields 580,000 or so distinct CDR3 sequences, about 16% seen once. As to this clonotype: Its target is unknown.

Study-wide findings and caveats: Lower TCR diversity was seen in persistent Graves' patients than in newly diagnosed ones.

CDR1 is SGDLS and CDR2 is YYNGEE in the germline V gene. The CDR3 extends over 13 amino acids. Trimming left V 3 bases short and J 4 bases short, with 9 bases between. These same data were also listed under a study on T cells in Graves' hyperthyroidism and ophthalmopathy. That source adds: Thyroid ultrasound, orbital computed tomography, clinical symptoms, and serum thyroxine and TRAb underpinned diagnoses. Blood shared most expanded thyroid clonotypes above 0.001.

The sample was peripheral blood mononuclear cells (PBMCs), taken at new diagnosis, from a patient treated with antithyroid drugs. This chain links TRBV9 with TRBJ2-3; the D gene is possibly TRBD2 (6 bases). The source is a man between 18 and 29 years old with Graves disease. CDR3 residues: CASSAAGSDTQYF. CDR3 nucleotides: TGTGCCAGCAGCGCCGCGGGATCAGATACGCAGTATTTT.